The clone carrying this TCR beta chain has a single count. Original data processing: Amplification with reference gene primers provided the estimates of nucleated cell counts. Profiled with immunoSEQ multiplex PCR; TCRdb holds only in-frame clones, not every one. The DNA gave D and trimming, while V, J and clone size come from that table. The data contain fewer than 200,000 clones, roughly 78% of them seen just once; the ten biggest clones take up roughly 19%. The junction had 15 bases not matched to a gene; V was cut back by 5 bases and J by 9 bases. The CDR3 sequence is 17 residues long. CDR1 is SEHNR and CDR2 is FQNEAQ in the germline V gene (reference sequence). These data originate in a study of blood T cell repertoires in COVID-19. At the level of the study: Among Cohort 3 donors, those recovered had two negative PCRs, clearance, or symptom resolution. PBMCs, B-cell-depleted T cells, or T cells provided the cDNA or gDNA that made up the material. Some COVID-19 samples were acute and others convalescent; all came from the United States, Italy and Spain.

The V and J genes are TRBV7-9 and TRBJ2-2, with 10 bases aligning to TRBD2. The sequence was collected from a woman between 65 and 79 years old in a cohort exposed to, infected with or recovered from COVID-19 (not recorded which). The specimen sequenced was PBMCs or T cells enriched from blood (not recorded which). The CDR3 loop is CASSPRLAGGVFRELFF. The CDR3 nucleotides read TGTGCCAGCAGCCCGCGACTAGCGGGTGGCGTATTCCGGGAGCTGTTTTTT.